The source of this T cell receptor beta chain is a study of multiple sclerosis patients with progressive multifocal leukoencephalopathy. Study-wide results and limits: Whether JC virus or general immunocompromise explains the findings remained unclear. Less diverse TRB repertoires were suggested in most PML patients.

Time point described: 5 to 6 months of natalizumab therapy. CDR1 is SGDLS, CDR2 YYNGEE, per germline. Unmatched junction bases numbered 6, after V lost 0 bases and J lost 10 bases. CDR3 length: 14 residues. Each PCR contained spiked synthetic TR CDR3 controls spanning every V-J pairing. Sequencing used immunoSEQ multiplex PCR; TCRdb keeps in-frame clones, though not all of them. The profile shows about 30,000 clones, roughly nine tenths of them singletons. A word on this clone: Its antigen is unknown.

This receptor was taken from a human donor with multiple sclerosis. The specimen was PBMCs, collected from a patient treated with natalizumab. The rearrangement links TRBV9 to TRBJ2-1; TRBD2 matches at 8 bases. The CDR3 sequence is CASSVGGSGTEQFF. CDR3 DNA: TGTGCCAGCAGCGTAGGAGGTAGCGGGACCGAGCAGTTCTTC.